The rows below give T cell receptor beta chains drawn from one sample of a study of long-term antiretroviral therapy in people with HIV. Sequenced by immunoSEQ multiplex PCR; TCRdb stores in-frame clones only, minus some. The table includes roughly 20,000 clones, 82% detected once. The material was unsorted PBMCs, obtained at the start of antiretroviral therapy. Source of these receptors: a man aged 45 to 65 with HIV. The conserved cysteine and the conserved F or W are not part of the CDR3 here. The order of the fields is V gene, J gene, CDR3 protein.

v_call: TRBV7-2; j_call: TRBJ2-2; cdr3_aa: ASSRAGELF
v_call: TRBV7-9; j_call: TRBJ2-7; cdr3_aa: ASSSSGTYEQY
v_call: TRBV28; j_call: TRBJ2-7; cdr3_aa: ASSDRALNEEY
v_call: TRBV5-8; j_call: TRBJ2-7; cdr3_aa: ASSTGTSSYEQY
v_call: TRBV13; j_call: TRBJ2-4; cdr3_aa: ASSPTIPSGKESKNIQY
v_call: TRBV29-1; j_call: TRBJ2-1; cdr3_aa: SVEDRPGEANEQF
v_call: TRBV6-1; j_call: TRBJ1-4; cdr3_aa: ASSDQEKLF
v_call: TRBV10-3; j_call: TRBJ2-3; cdr3_aa: AISDWGTDTQY
v_call: TRBV27; j_call: TRBJ2-7; cdr3_aa: ASSFVGRNYEQY
v_call: TRBV28; j_call: TRBJ1-2; cdr3_aa: ASSSNRGDRAYGYT
v_call: TRBV14; j_call: TRBJ1-2; cdr3_aa: ASSQDLAGNYGYT
v_call: TRBV4-3; j_call: TRBJ1-2; cdr3_aa: ASSQTRTGDNYGYT
v_call: TRBV5-1; j_call: TRBJ2-5; cdr3_aa: ASSLGDIIVETQY
v_call: TRBV9; j_call: TRBJ2-1; cdr3_aa: ASSEGGGTVGNEQF
v_call: TRBV10-2; j_call: TRBJ1-6; cdr3_aa: ASGDRPLGSPLH
v_call: TRBV10-3; j_call: TRBJ1-2; cdr3_aa: AISERQGVYGYT
v_call: TRBV19; j_call: TRBJ2-3; cdr3_aa: ASSMGQGARDTQY
v_call: TRBV28; j_call: TRBJ1-1; cdr3_aa: ASSSLRQVNTEAF
v_call: TRBV12-5; j_call: TRBJ1-4; cdr3_aa: ASALRQGRNEKLF
v_call: TRBV28; j_call: TRBJ2-7; cdr3_aa: ASSLVSYEQY
v_call: TRBV7-8; j_call: TRBJ2-7; cdr3_aa: ASSLRTGGYEQY
v_call: TRBV18; j_call: TRBJ2-4; cdr3_aa: ASSPPLAGGPSVAKNIQY
v_call: TRBV7-2; j_call: TRBJ1-2; cdr3_aa: ASSLRQGDYGYT
v_call: TRBV5-1; j_call: TRBJ2-7; cdr3_aa: ASSLDHEQY
v_call: TRBV6-6; j_call: TRBJ1-2; cdr3_aa: ASSYNQGEDYT
v_call: TRBV9; j_call: TRBJ1-2; cdr3_aa: ASSISYRETYYGYT
v_call: TRBV30; j_call: TRBJ1-1; cdr3_aa: AWSILRREAF
v_call: TRBV6-7; j_call: TRBJ2-7; cdr3_aa: ASSSGALSLGQY
v_call: TRBV2; j_call: TRBJ2-4; cdr3_aa: ASSPAETGKNIQY
v_call: TRBV27; j_call: TRBJ2-7; cdr3_aa: ASSARLAGYEQY
v_call: TRBV5-1; j_call: TRBJ1-1; cdr3_aa: ASSMGTGNTEAF
v_call: TRBV5-1; j_call: TRBJ1-2; cdr3_aa: ASSLVAPEVYGYT
v_call: TRBV13; j_call: TRBJ1-1; cdr3_aa: ASSWDRNTEAF